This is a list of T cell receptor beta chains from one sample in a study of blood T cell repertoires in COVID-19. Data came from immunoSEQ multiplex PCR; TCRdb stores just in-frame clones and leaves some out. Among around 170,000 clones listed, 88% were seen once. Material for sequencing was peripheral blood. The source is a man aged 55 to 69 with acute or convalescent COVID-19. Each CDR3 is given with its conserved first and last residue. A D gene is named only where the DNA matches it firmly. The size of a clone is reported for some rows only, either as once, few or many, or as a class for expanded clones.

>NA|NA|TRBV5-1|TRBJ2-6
CASSTRTDNSGANVLTF
TGCGCCAGCAGCACCCGGACGGACAACTCTGGGGCCAACGTCCTGACTTTC
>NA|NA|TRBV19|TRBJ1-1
CASSMGVVNTEAFF
TGTGCCAGTAGTATGGGAGTGGTGAACACTGAAGCTTTCTTT
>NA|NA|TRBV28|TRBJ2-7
CASTRPGIAYEQYF
TGTGCCAGCACCCGGCCAGGGATAGCCTACGAGCAGTACTTC
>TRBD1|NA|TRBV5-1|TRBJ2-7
CASSLETGQGKIYEQYF
TGCGCCAGCAGCTTGGAGACCGGACAGGGGAAGATCTACGAGCAGTACTTC
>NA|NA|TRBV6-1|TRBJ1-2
CASSESPGNYGYTF
TGTGCCAGCAGTGAGTCCCCAGGGAACTATGGCTACACCTTC
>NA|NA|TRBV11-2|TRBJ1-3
CASSLVGGDVSGNTIYF
TGTGCCAGCAGCTTAGTGGGAGGGGACGTCTCTGGAAACACCATATATTTT
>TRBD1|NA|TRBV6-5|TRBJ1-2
CASHRTGISDDGYTF
TGTGCCAGCCACCGGACAGGGATATCCGACGATGGCTACACCTTC
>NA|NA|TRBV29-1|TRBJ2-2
CSGGSLNTGELFF
TGCAGCGGGGGGAGCTTGAACACCGGGGAGCTGTTTTTT
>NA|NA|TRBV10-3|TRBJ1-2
CAISANSPIYGYTF
TGTGCCATCAGTGCCAACAGCCCCATCTATGGCTACACCTTC
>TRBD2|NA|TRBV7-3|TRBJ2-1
CASSLSSGLAEQFF
TGTGCCAGCAGCTTAAGTTCGGGACTAGCGGAGCAGTTCTTC
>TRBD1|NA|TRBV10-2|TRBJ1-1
CASRIDRGTEAFF
TGCGCCAGCAGGATAGACAGGGGCACTGAAGCTTTCTTT
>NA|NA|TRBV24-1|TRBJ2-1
CATSRAGQGDNEQFF
TGTGCCACCAGCCGGGCGGGGCAGGGTGACAATGAGCAGTTCTTC
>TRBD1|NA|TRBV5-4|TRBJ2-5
CASSPAGGGLETQYF
TGTGCCAGCAGCCCGGCAGGGGGCGGGTTAGAGACCCAGTACTTC
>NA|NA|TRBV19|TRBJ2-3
CASSIDRRTEDGDTQYF
TGTGCCAGTAGTATAGATCGCCGGACTGAGGACGGAGATACGCAGTATTTT
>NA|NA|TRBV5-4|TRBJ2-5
CASSLNTQGTQYF
TGTGCCAGCAGCTTGAACACCCAGGGGACCCAGTACTTC
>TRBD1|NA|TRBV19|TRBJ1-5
CATRDRGRYGNQPQHF
TGTGCCACCCGGGACAGGGGACGGTACGGCAATCAGCCCCAGCATTTT
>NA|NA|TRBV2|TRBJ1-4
CASSGTDPATNEKLFF
TGTGCCAGCAGTGGGACAGATCCAGCAACTAATGAAAAACTGTTTTTT
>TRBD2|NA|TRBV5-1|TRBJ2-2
CASSLDLLAGRTGELFF
TGCGCCAGCAGCTTGGACCTTCTAGCGGGGCGCACCGGGGAGCTGTTTTTT
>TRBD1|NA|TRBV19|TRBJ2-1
CASTTDRDEQFF
TGTGCCAGTACCACCGACAGGGATGAGCAGTTCTTC
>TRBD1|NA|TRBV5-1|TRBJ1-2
CASRLAGQGDGYTF
TGCGCCAGCCGCCTCGCCGGGCAGGGGGATGGCTACACCTTC
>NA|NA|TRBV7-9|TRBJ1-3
CASSLGGNSGNTIYF
TGTGCCAGCAGCTTAGGAGGTAACTCTGGAAACACCATATATTTT
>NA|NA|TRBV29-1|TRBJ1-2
CSVVTGNYGYTF
TGCAGCGTTGTCACAGGGAACTATGGCTACACCTTC
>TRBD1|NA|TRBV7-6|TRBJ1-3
CASSLGQGNSGNTIYF
TGTGCCAGCAGCTTGGGACAGGGGAACTCTGGAAACACCATATATTTT
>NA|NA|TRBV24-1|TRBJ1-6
CATSDFGDSPLHF
TGTGCCACCAGTGATTTCGGGGATTCACCCCTCCACTTT
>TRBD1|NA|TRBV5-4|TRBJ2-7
CASSTHRGQLAYEQYF
TGTGCCAGCAGCACCCACAGGGGGCAGTTGGCATACGAGCAGTACTTC
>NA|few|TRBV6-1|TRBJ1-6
CASSEVPGGSYNSPLHF
TGTGCCAGCAGTGAGGTTCCCGGGGGCTCCTATAATTCACCCCTCCACTTT
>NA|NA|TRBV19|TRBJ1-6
CASSIRAGVNSPLHF
TGTGCCAGTAGTATAAGGGCCGGGGTGAATTCACCCCTCCACTTT
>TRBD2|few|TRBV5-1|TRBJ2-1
CASSFFTSGDYNEQFF
TGCGCCAGCAGCTTTTTTACTAGCGGGGATTACAATGAGCAGTTCTTC
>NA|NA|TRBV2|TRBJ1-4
CASLESEKLFF
TGTGCCAGTCTAGAGTCGGAAAAACTGTTTTTT
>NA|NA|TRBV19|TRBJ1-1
CASSILARGKTEAFF
TGTGCCAGTAGTATACTGGCCAGGGGCAAGACTGAAGCTTTCTTT
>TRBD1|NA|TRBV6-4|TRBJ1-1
CASSVGQGTEAFF
TGTGCCAGCAGCGTGGGACAGGGGACTGAAGCTTTCTTT
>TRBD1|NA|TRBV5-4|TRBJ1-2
CASSPWGQRRRSF
TGTGCCAGCAGCCCGTGGGGACAGAGACGCCGGTCCTTC
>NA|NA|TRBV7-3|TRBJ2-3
CASSLTAGRSDTQYF
TGTGCCAGCAGCTTAACGGCAGGGAGGTCAGATACGCAGTATTTT
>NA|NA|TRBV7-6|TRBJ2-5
CASSLEWRGGGLEETQYF
TGTGCCAGCAGCTTAGAGTGGCGAGGGGGAGGGTTGGAAGAGACCCAGTACTTC
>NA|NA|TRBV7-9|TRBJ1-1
CASSRSAGVNTEAFF
TGTGCCAGCAGTCGATCCGCGGGAGTGAACACTGAAGCTTTCTTT
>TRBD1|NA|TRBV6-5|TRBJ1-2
CASNNRGRGNGYTF
TGTGCCAGCAATAACAGGGGCAGGGGAAATGGCTACACCTTC
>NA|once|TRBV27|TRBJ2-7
CASSLRGGGTYEQYF
TGTGCCAGCAGTTTGAGAGGAGGCGGAACCTACGAGCAGTACTTC
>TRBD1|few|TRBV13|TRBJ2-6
CASSKLAGTGFSGANVLTF
TGTGCCAGCAGCAAACTCGCCGGGACAGGATTCTCTGGGGCCAACGTCCTGACTTTC
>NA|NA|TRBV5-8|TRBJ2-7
CASSFAGTRYIGQYF
TGTGCCAGCAGCTTTGCCGGGACACGGTATATAGGGCAGTACTTC
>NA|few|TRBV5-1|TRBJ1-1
CASSSHRNTEAFF
TGCGCCAGCAGCTCCCACAGGAACACTGAAGCTTTCTTT
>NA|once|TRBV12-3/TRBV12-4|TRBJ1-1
CASSSTRAFF
TGTGCCAGCAGTTCCACAAGAGCTTTCTTT
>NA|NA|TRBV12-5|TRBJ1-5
CASGTTDSSNQPQHF
TGTGCTAGTGGTACGACAGATTCTAGCAATCAGCCCCAGCATTTT
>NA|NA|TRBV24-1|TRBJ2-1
CATRKGGGPGNEQFF
TGTGCCACCAGAAAGGGGGGAGGGCCGGGGAATGAGCAGTTCTTC
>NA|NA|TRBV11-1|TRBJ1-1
CASSLGGKTEAFF
TGTGCCAGCAGCTTGGGGGGGAAGACTGAAGCTTTCTTT
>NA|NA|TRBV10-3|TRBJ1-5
CAMAQGNNQPQHF
TGTGCCATGGCCCAGGGAAACAATCAGCCCCAGCATTTT
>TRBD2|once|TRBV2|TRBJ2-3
CASRGLAGETDTQYF
TGTGCCTCTCGGGGACTAGCGGGAGAAACAGATACGCAGTATTTT
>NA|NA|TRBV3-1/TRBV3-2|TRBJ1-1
CASSPGQNTEAFF
TGTGCCAGCAGTCCTGGACAGAACACTGAAGCTTTCTTT